Below, 20 T cell receptor beta chains from the same sample are listed, as sequenced in a study of blood T cells in healthy people across ages. For the second PCR, which ran for about 6 to 11 cycles, a sample-barcoded 5' primer and a J-beta primer mix were used. TCRdb re-called the 5' RACE reads through MiXCR, storing one row per CDR3 protein. The sample holds hundreds of thousands of distinct CDR3 sequences, 40% to 50% seen once. Sequencing was done on a sample of blood. These TCRs come from a man between 60 and 70 years old in good health.

The chain employs TRBV4-1 and TRBJ1-2; D unclear. CDR3 length equals 14 residues. The germline gives CDR1 MGHRA, CDR2 YSYEKL. Trimming took 4 bases from V and 4 from J, leaving 13 bases between them. This CDR3 is CASSRQDTSYGYTF. As DNA, the CDR3 is TGCGCCAGCAGCCGGCAAGACACATCCTATGGCTACACCTTC.

CDR3 sequence: CASKPKGTFDTEAFF. For the CDR3, the DNA is TGTGCCAGCAAGCCCAAGGGGACATTCGACACTGAAGCTTTCTTT. This rearrangement joins TRBV12-3 or TRBV12-4 to TRBJ1-1; tentatively, D is TRBD1 (6 bases). This CDR3 contains 15 residues. V was clipped by 7 bases and J by 3 bases, with 18 bases between them.

This chain links TRBV3-1 with TRBJ2-1; 9 nucleotides line up with TRBD1. The CDR3 length is 14 residues. Germline V gene data show CDR1 as LGHDT and CDR2 as YNNKEL (reference sequence). The ends lost 2 bases at V and 6 bases at J; junction bases unmatched: 2. The CDR3 nucleotides are TGTGCCAGCAGCCAAACGGACAGGGGCAATGAGCAGTTCTTC. Protein sequence: CASSQTDRGNEQFF.

The rearrangement links TRBV20-1 to TRBJ1-2; 10 bases line up with TRBD1. Per germline, CDR1 DFQATT and CDR2 SNEGSKA (reference sequence). CDR3 length equals 14 residues. J was trimmed by 3 bases and V by 6 bases; bases with no gene match: 7. CDR3 residues: CSAETGTGDYGYTF. The DNA of the CDR3 is TGCAGTGCAGAGACCGGGACAGGGGACTATGGCTACACCTTC.

In its sample, this clonotype was seen many times. The V and J genes are TRBV20-1 and TRBJ2-5; tentatively, D is TRBD1 (6 bases). This CDR3 spans 15 amino acids. Between the trimmed V and J ends, which lost 3 bases and 1 base, there was a span of 15 bases. CDR1 DFQATT and CDR2 SNEGSKA come from the germline V gene (reference sequence). The CDR3 sequence: CSASRFGGIQETQYF. The CDR3 nucleotides are TGCAGTGCTAGCCGATTTGGGGGCATCCAAGAGACCCAGTACTTC.

The chain carries TRBV6-2 or TRBV6-3 and TRBJ2-4, with D tentatively TRBD1 or TRBD2 (6 bases each). The V gene's germline CDR1 is MNHEY and CDR2 SVGEGT. CDR3 size: 15 residues. Trimming pared 0 bases from V and 13 bases from J, leaving 19 bases between. Here the CDR3 DNA reads TGTGCCAGCAGTTACTCTTCTACCGGGGGCGCGGAGCAGTACTTC. This encodes CASSYSSTGGAEQYF.

This chain connects TRBV7-2 to TRBJ2-5; no clear D gene. The CDR3 contains 13 residues. From germline, CDR1 is SGHTA and CDR2 FQGNSA. Trimming removed 2 bases from V and 1 base from J, with 5 bases in between. CDR3 protein: CASSLRLQETQYF. The CDR3 DNA sequence: TGTGCCAGCAGCTTACGCCTCCAAGAGACCCAGTACTTC.

This chain links TRBV18 with TRBJ2-5; D may be TRBD2 (6 bases). Trimming cost V 2 bases and J 11 bases, with 21 bases left between them. The germline CDR1 and CDR2 sequences are KGHSH and LQKENI. The CDR3 covers 15 residues. The CDR3: CASSPWGGHYNEQYF. The DNA of the CDR3 is TGTGCCAGCTCACCATGGGGAGGCCACTACAATGAGCAGTACTTC. The full variable domain, completed using reference TRBV18 and TRBJ2-5, is NAGVMQNPRHLVRRRGQEARLRCSPMKGHSHVYWYRQLPEEGLKFMVYLQKENIIDESGMPKERFSAEFPKEGPSILRIQQVVRGDSAAYFCASSPWGGHYNEQYFGPGTRLLVL.

Details on this clonotype: One end of the junction is discordant with germline, which a read error may explain. This chain links TRBV7-9 with TRBJ1-1; TRBD1 agrees at 9 bases. The CDR3 sequence is 14 residues long. Germline lookup yields CDR1 SEHNR and CDR2 FQNEAQ (reference sequence). The DNA of the CDR3 is TGTGCCAGCACCTTAGTGACAGGGGGCACTGAAGCTTTCTTT. Its protein is CASTLVTGGTEAFF.

The J gene is TRBJ2-5, the V gene TRBV2; 7 nucleotides align to TRBD1. Trimming removed 7 bases from V and 2 bases from J; junction bases left unmatched: 10. This CDR3 comprises 15 residues. Germline loops: CDR1 SNHLY, CDR2 FYNNEI. The CDR3 coding sequence is TGTGCCAGCAAAGAGTTTCAGGGACAGCAAGAGACCCAGTACTTC. The encoded protein is CASKEFQGQQETQYF.

The chain joins TRBV20-1 to TRBJ1-2; 7 nucleotides align to TRBD1. V shed 6 bases and J 7 bases; nucleotides not matched to a gene: 2. The length of the CDR3 is 10 residues. From germline, CDR1 is DFQATT and CDR2 SNEGSKA (reference sequence). The CDR3 nucleotides are TGCAGTGCAGGGGGCCGTGGCTACACCTTC. Translation: CSAGGRGYTF.

There are a few counts of this clonotype. The V gene is TRBV20-1, the J gene TRBJ1-6; possible D gene TRBD1, 5 bases. The CDR3 is made up of 13 amino acids. The V gene's germline CDR1 is DFQATT and CDR2 SNEGSKA (reference sequence). V was trimmed by 3 bases and J by 7 bases, leaving 10 bases between them. The CDR3 DNA sequence: TGCAGTGCTAGTGGGGCCCCAAATTCACCCCTCCACTTT. It translates to CSASGAPNSPLHF.

The chain joins TRBV20-1 to TRBJ2-1, with D possibly matching TRBD2 (5 bases). V shed 7 bases and J shed 0 bases, with 13 bases lying between them. Germline CDR1 DFQATT, CDR2 SNEGSKA (reference sequence). The CDR3 loop spans 14 amino acids. CDR3 residues: CSGELVSSYNEQFF. The DNA for the CDR3 is TGCAGTGGGGAACTAGTCAGCTCCTACAATGAGCAGTTCTTC.

The table lists this clonotype with a few counts. The genes are TRBV7-2 and TRBJ2-5, with no clear D. V was pared by 3 bases and J by 1 base, with 9 bases between. This CDR3 has 14 amino acids. Germline CDR1 is SGHTA and CDR2 is FQGNSA. The DNA for the CDR3 is TGTGCCAGCAGCTTGGTAATAACCCAAGAGACCCAGTACTTC. This gives the protein CASSLVITQETQYF.

This chain joins TRBV6-2 or TRBV6-3 and TRBJ1-2, with TRBD1 as a possible D gene (5 bases). This CDR3 region has 13 residues. V dropped 3 bases and J dropped 4 bases, with 9 bases sitting between them. Germline V lookup: CDR1 MNHEY, CDR2 SVGEGT. The CDR3 DNA reads as TGTGCCAGCAGTTATTGGGACGGCTATGGCTACACCTTC. Translation: CASSYWDGYGYTF.

This clonotype was observed a handful of times. The chain has TRBV5-1 and TRBJ2-2; D possibly matches TRBD1 or TRBD2 (5 bases each). Germline V gene sequence: CDR1 SGHRS, CDR2 YFSETQ. The CDR3 sequence is 15 residues long. The V gene lost 1 base and the J gene lost 4 bases, with 11 bases spanning the gap. The CDR3 protein is CASSLIEGSTGELFF. CDR3 DNA sequence: TGCGCCAGCAGCTTGATCGAGGGGAGCACCGGGGAGCTGTTTTTT. Supplemented by reference TRBV5-1 and TRBJ2-2, the full variable domain reads KAGVTQTPRYLIKTRGQQVTLSCSPISGHRSVSWYQQTPGQGLQFLFEYFSETQRNKGNFPGRFSGRQFSNSRSEMNVSTLELGDSALYLCASSLIEGSTGELFFGEGSRLTVL.

The genes are TRBV6-2 or TRBV6-3 and TRBJ2-7; tentative D call: TRBD1 (5 bases). The germline V gene has CDR1 MNHEY and CDR2 SVGEGT. There are 11 residues in the CDR3. V lost 0 bases to trimming and J lost 10 bases, with 7 bases between them. The CDR3 protein is CASSYSGPQYF. The CDR3 region has the DNA TGTGCCAGCAGTTACTCGGGGCCCCAGTACTTC.

The gene calls are TRBV4-3 and TRBJ1-2, with TRBD1 as a possible D gene (5 bases). The CDR3 consists of 15 residues. V lost 4 bases and J 0 bases, leaving 12 bases between the germline ends. Germline CDR1 reads LGHNA; CDR2 reads YSLEER. The CDR3 nucleotides read TGCGCCAGCAGCCTTGAGGGGTACCCTAACTATGGCTACACCTTC. The encoded protein is CASSLEGYPNYGYTF.

This chain links TRBV5-1 with TRBJ2-6, with 8 positions matching TRBD1. This CDR3 is 18 amino acids long. Germline V CDR1 and CDR2: SGHRS, YFSETQ. Trimming at V came to 4 bases and at J to 2 bases, leaving 11 bases not matched to a gene. Written as DNA, the CDR3 is TGCGCCAGCAGCCCCAACCCTCAGACAGGGGCTGGGGCCAACGTCCTGACTTTC. As protein: CASSPNPQTGAGANVLTF.

This chain links TRBV10-1 with TRBJ1-5, with 9 nucleotides matching TRBD1. Germline V gene sequence: CDR1 WNHNN, CDR2 SYGVQD (reference sequence). This CDR3 has 18 amino acids. After removal of 4 bases from V and 3 bases from J, the junction contained 13 bases not matched to a gene. CDR3 coding DNA: TGCGCCAGCAGTGGTCCCTGGGACAGGGAACTCCCCAATCAGCCCCAGCATTTT. Translated: CASSGPWDRELPNQPQHF.